The source of this TCR beta chain is a study of breast tumors, draining lymph nodes, adjacent tissues. Study-wide points: That most tumor T cells come from lymph nodes remained unproven. The data were judged consistent with most tumor T cells coming from lymph node and expanding in tumor. Compared with lymph nodes, tumors were less diverse; compared with nontumor tissue, more.

CDR1 is SGHVS, CDR2 FNYEAQ, per germline. Trimming cost V 2 bases and J 7 bases, with 14 bases left between them. This CDR3 is 14 amino acids long. Details on this clonotype: The antigen remains undetermined.

The lymph nodes were axillary draining lymph nodes from breast cancer patients. MiXCR, run by TCRdb on the multiplex PCR reads, gives a single entry per CDR3 protein. The table has fewer than 200,000 distinct CDR3 sequences, 33% seen once; the top ten hold approximately 4.3%. This receptor was taken from a female donor with breast cancer. Some clones in this sample may be carry-over from other donors' samples. The sequencing sample was made of axillary lymph node tissue. J is TRBJ1-2 and V is TRBV7-6; TRBD1 might be the D (6 bases). The CDR3: CASSLKRGRGGYTF. CDR3 in DNA: TGTGCCAGCAGCTTAAAAAGGGGGAGGGGTGGCTACACCTTC.